Presented here are 26 T cell receptor beta chains from one specimen sequenced in a study of blood T cell repertoires in COVID-19. The protocol was immunoSEQ multiplex PCR, while the TCRdb copy is restricted to in-frame clones and leaves out a portion. The sample lists about 84,000 clones; 83% were seen once. The source material was peripheral blood. Source of these receptors: a woman of 80 years or more with acute or convalescent COVID-19.

The CDR3 loop is CASLSSGTEAFF. CDR3 in DNA: TGTGCCAGCTTATCCTCGGGGACTGAAGCTTTCTTT. The V call is TRBV6-5, the J call TRBJ1-1; D not certain. This CDR3 is 12 amino acids long. V was shortened by 8 bases and J by 5 bases, with 12 bases between the two germline ends. Germline V CDR1 and CDR2: MNHEY, SVGAGI.

This chain links TRBV7-2 with TRBJ1-1, with D perhaps matching TRBD1 (5 bases). Germline lookup yields CDR1 SGHTA and CDR2 FQGNSA. The V end lost 4 bases, the J end lost 0 bases, and 12 bases lay between the germline ends. This CDR3 region has 15 residues. The CDR3 loop reads CASSSGWGLNTEAFF. The CDR3 nucleotides are TGTGCCAGCAGCTCCGGGTGGGGCTTGAACACTGAAGCTTTCTTT.

The chain couples TRBV3-1 (or the pseudogene TRBV3-2) to TRBJ1-4; D not certain. The length of the CDR3 is 13 residues. Trimming took off 5 bases at V and 4 bases at J, with 8 bases between the two ends. Germline loops: CDR1 LGHDT, CDR2 YNNKEL (reference sequence). CDR3 sequence: CASSGRGNEKLFF. CDR3 nucleotides: TGTGCCAGCAGCGGCCGAGGTAATGAAAAACTGTTTTTT.

The rearrangement joins TRBV5-1 to TRBJ2-1; 8 nucleotides line up with TRBD1. Trimming cost V 4 bases and J 9 bases; bases outside gene matches: 9. Germline CDR1 and CDR2: SGHRS and YFSETQ. The CDR3 sequence is 14 residues long. For the CDR3, the DNA is TGCGCCAGCAGCGTGGGACAGGAATATGGTGAGCAGTTCTTC. Amino acid sequence: CASSVGQEYGEQFF.

This clone was counted a single time. The chain carries TRBV2 and TRBJ1-5; D is perhaps TRBD1 (5 bases). Trimming removed 3 bases at V and 1 base at J, with 10 bases between. The CDR3 is 15 amino acids. Germline CDR1 is SNHLY and CDR2 is FYNNEI. CDR3 in DNA: TGTGCCAGCAGTGAGGAGCGGGACAGCAATCAGCCCCAGCATTTT. Its protein is CASSEERDSNQPQHF.

The chain couples TRBV28 to TRBJ2-1; no definite D call. V was trimmed by 3 bases and J by 3 bases, leaving 9 bases between them. This CDR3 comprises 14 residues. Germline V gene data show CDR1 as MDHEN and CDR2 as SYDVKM. CDR3 loop: CASSFSPVYNEQFF. CDR3 sequence (DNA): TGTGCCAGCAGTTTCTCTCCAGTCTACAATGAGCAGTTCTTC.

The chain links TRBV18 to TRBJ2-5, with D possibly TRBD2 on 6 matching bases. V lost 0 bases, J lost 4 bases, and 9 bases lay in between. The CDR3 is made up of 14 amino acids. Germline V lookup: CDR1 KGHSH, CDR2 LQKENI. The CDR3 loop is CASSPPGGGETQYF. CDR3 nucleotide sequence: TGTGCCAGCTCACCACCGGGAGGAGGAGAGACCCAGTACTTC.

The gene calls are TRBV3-1 (or the pseudogene TRBV3-2) and TRBJ2-7, with TRBD1 as a possible D gene (6 bases). The ends were cut back, 0 bases at V and 4 bases at J, with 10 bases in the middle. The CDR3 is 14 residues long. Per germline, CDR1 LGHDT and CDR2 YNNKEL (reference sequence). The CDR3, as DNA: TGTGCCAGCAGCCAAGAGGGGGCGAATTACGAGCAGTACTTC. Its translation: CASSQEGANYEQYF.

The chain is built from TRBV9 and TRBJ2-3; TRBD2 agrees at 10 bases. The CDR3 runs 15 residues. V lost 5 bases and J lost 8; bases outside the gene matches: 11. In germline, CDR1 is SGDLS, CDR2 YYNGEE. DNA for the CDR3: TGTGCCAGCAGGCCGGGACTAGCGAATGAGGGTACGCAGTATTTT. As protein: CASRPGLANEGTQYF.

The chain combines TRBV25-1 with TRBJ2-7; D might be TRBD1 (6 bases). This CDR3 contains 14 residues. In germline, CDR1 is MGHDK, CDR2 SYGVNS. Trimming removed 2 bases from V and 2 bases from J, with 10 bases in between. CDR3 in amino acids: CASSEGQTPYEQYF. For the CDR3, the DNA is TGTGCCAGCAGTGAAGGACAGACCCCCTACGAGCAGTACTTC.

Only a few counts were recorded for this clone. The chain recombines TRBV6-4 with TRBJ2-3; TRBD1 might be the D (5 bases). The CDR3 loop spans 14 amino acids. The germline V gene encodes CDR1 MRHNA and CDR2 SNTAGT. Trimming took 6 bases from V and 0 from J, leaving 10 bases between them. The CDR3 sequence: CASREQASTDTQYF. As DNA, the CDR3 is TGTGCCAGCAGGGAACAGGCTAGCACAGATACGCAGTATTTT.

This clone was recorded once. This chain links TRBV2 with TRBJ2-5; a possible D gene is TRBD1 (6 bases). This CDR3 region has 13 residues. Deletions cut 8 bases from V and 7 bases from J, with 17 bases between. The germline gives CDR1 SNHLY, CDR2 FYNNEI. The DNA of the CDR3 is TGTGCCAGCGGGTACAGGGATCGCGGGACCCAGTACTTC. Translating it yields CASGYRDRGTQYF.

On this clone: The same CDR3 arises from other DNA sequences in this sample as well. V gene TRBV5-1 combines with J gene TRBJ2-3; TRBD2 aligns across 15 bases. Trimming at V came to 4 bases and at J to 0 bases, leaving 3 bases not matched to a gene. The CDR3 has 17 amino acids. Germline lookup yields CDR1 SGHRS and CDR2 YFSETQ. The CDR3 coding sequence is TGCGCCAGCAGCCGCGGACTAGCGGGAGGGAGCACAGATACGCAGTATTTT. This translates into CASSRGLAGGSTDTQYF.

The genes are TRBV29-1 and TRBJ2-1; weak D call: TRBD1 (6 bases). V was trimmed by 4 bases and J by 5 bases, leaving 9 bases between them. Germline loops: CDR1 SQVTM, CDR2 ANQGSEA. This CDR3 is built from 12 residues. In DNA form, the CDR3 reads TGCAGCGTTGGGGCAGGGGACAATGAGCAGTTCTTC. Protein sequence: CSVGAGDNEQFF.

V usage is TRBV19 and J usage is TRBJ1-2; TRBD1 matches 9 bases. CDR3 length equals 17 residues. J gave up 8 bases and V 4 bases, and 17 bases lay outside the gene matches. Germline V gene lookup returns CDR1 LNHDA and CDR2 SQIVND (reference sequence). The CDR3 here is CASSTPGQGFTTLGYTF. As DNA, the CDR3 is TGTGCCAGTAGTACACCGGGACAGGGATTCACAACGTTGGGCTACACCTTC.

The chain uses TRBV2 and TRBJ2-3; a weak D match, TRBD2 (5 bases). This CDR3 is built from 11 residues. The V gene lost 5 bases and the J gene lost 6 bases, with 6 bases spanning the gap. CDR1 is SNHLY, CDR2 FYNNEI, per germline. CDR3 protein: CASSRGDTQYF. DNA of the CDR3: TGTGCCAGCAGTCGAGGGGATACGCAGTATTTT.

On this clone itself: The sample contains more than one DNA sequence encoding this CDR3. The V and J genes are TRBV28 and TRBJ1-1; 8 bases map to TRBD1. Losses at the gene ends were 6 bases for V and 0 bases for J; bases not matched to a gene: 3. From germline, CDR1 is MDHEN and CDR2 SYDVKM. The CDR3 is 14 residues long. The CDR3 loop is CASRAGGVNTEAFF. CDR3 DNA sequence: TGTGCCAGCAGGGCAGGGGGCGTGAACACTGAAGCTTTCTTT.

This chain links TRBV12-3 or TRBV12-4 with TRBJ2-2; D unresolved. Trimming shortened V by 6 bases and J by 7 bases, and 9 bases separated the two germline ends. The CDR3 is made up of 12 amino acids. CDR3 sequence: CASRPNDGELFF. DNA for the CDR3: TGTGCCAGCAGGCCTAATGACGGGGAGCTGTTTTTT.

The gene calls are TRBV29-1 and TRBJ1-3, with a weak D call TRBD1 (6 bases). The germline gives CDR1 SQVTM, CDR2 ANQGSEA. The CDR3 length is 13 residues. The ends were cut back, 8 bases at V and 0 bases at J, with 11 bases in the middle. The CDR3 protein is CSFSTGSGNTIYF. The CDR3 DNA follows: TGCAGCTTCTCGACAGGCTCTGGAAACACCATATATTTT. Looking up the rest from reference TRBV29-1 and TRBJ1-3 gives the full variable domain: SAVISQKPSRDICQRGTSLTIQCQVDSQVTMMFWYRQQPGQSLTLIATANQGSEATYESGFVIDKFPISRPNLTFSTLTVSNMSPEDSSIYLCSFSTGSGNTIYFGEGSWLTVV.

V and J are TRBV12-5 and TRBJ2-7; tentatively, D is TRBD1 (5 bases). V lost 1 base, J lost 3 bases, and 7 bases lay in between. The germline CDR1 and CDR2 sequences are LGHNT and FRNRAP. The CDR3 consists of 13 residues. The CDR3 nucleotides are TGTGCTAGTGGTTTGGACCAGGGCTACGAGCAGTACTTC. Amino acids: CASGLDQGYEQYF.

A few counts support this clone. The gene calls are TRBV5-4 and TRBJ2-3; 7 bases align to TRBD1. The CDR3 has 14 residues. The germline gives CDR1 SGHNT, CDR2 YYREEE (reference sequence). Trimming removed 1 base from V and 6 bases from J; junction bases left unmatched: 5. DNA of the CDR3: TGTGCCAGCAGCTTGCCGCTACAGGGGGATACGCAGTATTTT. Protein product: CASSLPLQGDTQYF.

V and J are TRBV19 and TRBJ1-2; 8 bases are shared with TRBD1. Germline CDR1 reads LNHDA; CDR2 reads SQIVND (reference sequence). After removal of 7 bases from V and 8 bases from J, the junction contained 3 bases not matched to a gene. The CDR3 has 11 residues. DNA of the CDR3: TGTGCCAGTAAACAGGGGGGCGGCTACACCTTC. This sequence encodes CASKQGGGYTF. The whole variable domain, filled in from reference TRBV19 and TRBJ1-2, reads DGGITQSPKYLFRKEGQNVTLSCEQNLNHDAMYWYRQDPGQGLRLIYYSQIVNDFQKGDIAEGYSVSREKKESFPLTVTSAQKNPTAFYLCASKQGGGYTFGSGTRLTVV.

This clone was counted a single time. The rearrangement uses TRBV5-6 and TRBJ1-6, with 9 positions matching TRBD1. Trimming took 3 bases from V and 10 from J; bases not matched to a gene: 5. Germline lookup yields CDR1 SGHDT and CDR2 YYEEEE. This CDR3 comprises 14 residues. The CDR3 sequence is CASSSGQGQSPLHF. CDR3 sequence (DNA): TGTGCCAGCAGCTCGGGACAGGGACAATCACCCCTCCACTTT.

The rearrangement joins TRBV3-1 (or the pseudogene TRBV3-2) to TRBJ2-1; possibly TRBD2 for D (6 bases). Trimming removed 3 bases from V and 0 bases from J, with 12 bases in between. CDR1 is LGHDT, CDR2 YNNKEL, per germline (reference sequence). This CDR3 contains 16 residues. CDR3 sequence: CASSQVGEDSYNEQFF. Written as DNA, the CDR3 is TGTGCCAGCAGCCAGGTCGGGGAGGACTCCTACAATGAGCAGTTCTTC.

This clone was detected a few times. The gene calls are TRBV5-1 and TRBJ2-5; TRBD2 agrees at 7 bases. The germline V gene encodes CDR1 SGHRS and CDR2 YFSETQ. Germline trimming cut 2 bases from V and 5 bases from J; bases unmatched to any gene: 3. The CDR3 length is 13 residues. CDR3 nucleotides: TGCGCCAGCAGCTTTGGACTAGAGGAGACCCAGTACTTC. Translation: CASSFGLEETQYF.

V usage is TRBV7-9 and J usage is TRBJ2-7; TRBD2 aligns across 9 bases. The CDR3 totals 14 residues. Germline assignment: CDR1 SEHNR and CDR2 FQNEAQ (reference sequence). V shed 0 bases and J 6 bases; nucleotides not matched to a gene: 3. This chain's CDR3 is CASSLAAGGLEQYF. The CDR3 DNA follows: TGTGCCAGCAGCTTAGCAGCGGGAGGTCTCGAGCAGTACTTC.